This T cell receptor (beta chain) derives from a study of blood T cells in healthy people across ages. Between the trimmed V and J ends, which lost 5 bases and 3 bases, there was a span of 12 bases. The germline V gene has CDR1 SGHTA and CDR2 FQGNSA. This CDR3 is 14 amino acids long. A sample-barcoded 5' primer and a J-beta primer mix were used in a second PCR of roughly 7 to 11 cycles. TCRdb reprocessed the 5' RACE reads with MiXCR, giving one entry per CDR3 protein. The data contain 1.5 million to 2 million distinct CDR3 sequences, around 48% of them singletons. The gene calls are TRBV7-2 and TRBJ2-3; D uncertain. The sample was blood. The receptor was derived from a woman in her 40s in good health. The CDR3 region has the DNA TGTGCCAGCAGCCCACAAAGACTGACAGATACGCAGTATTTT. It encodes CASSPQRLTDTQYF.